These 3 T cell receptor beta chains share one sample of origin, sequenced in a study of T cells in Graves' hyperthyroidism and ophthalmopathy. Amplification of TCR beta CDR3 regions used RNA as the template. The HTBI primer set served for first-round RT-PCR of the TCR CDR3. MiXCR was run by TCRdb on the multiplex PCR reads, yielding one entry per CDR3 protein. This sample has approximately 380,000 distinct CDR3 sequences; 11% to 15% occur once, and the top ten carry around 28%. Sequencing input: blood. These receptors all come from a man aged 45-65 years with Graves' ophthalmopathy.

Regarding this clonotype: A much larger clone differs from this one at a single base, so this may be a read error. This chain uses TRBV13 with TRBJ2-1, with D perhaps TRBD1 (5 bases). TRBJ2-7 matches the DNA end more closely, so the J call is doubtful. CDR1 is PRHDT and CDR2 is FYEKMQ in the germline V gene (reference sequence). The CDR3 is made up of 14 amino acids. The CDR3 DNA reads TGTGCCAGCAGCTCCACAGGCTCCTACAATGAGCAGTACTTC. As protein: CASSSTGSYNEQYF.

This clonotype was detected many times. This chain uses TRBV12-3 or TRBV12-4 with TRBJ1-1; unclear D gene. CDR3 length equals 14 residues. Trimming took 3 bases from V and 4 from J, leaving 12 bases between them. CDR3 coding DNA: TGTGCCAGCAGTTTCGAATCCTCGAGCACTGAAGCTTTCTTT. This codes for CASSFESSSTEAFF.

About this clonotype: Just one base apart from a much larger clone, this may be a read error. This chain joins TRBV28 and TRBJ2-5; TRBD1 matches 9 bases. The CDR3 is 16 residues long. CDR1 is MDHEN, CDR2 SYDVKM, per germline. V lost 4 bases, J lost 2 bases, and 8 bases stayed unmatched. CDR3 DNA: TGTGCCAGCAGTTCCATAGGGACAGGGATACAAGAGACCCAGTACTTC. It encodes CASSSIGTGIQETQYF.